Presented here are 21 T cell receptor beta chains from one specimen sequenced in a study of shared clonotypes between healthy human individuals. The table came from immunoSEQ multiplex PCR; TCRdb's copy has only in-frame clones and leaves some out. The sample has around 690,000 clones; roughly 87% are singletons. The sequencing input was memory CD8+ T cells from PBMCs. Subset of the sample: CD45RO+ cells pooled with CCR7-negative TemRA cells. Receptors originate from a man aged 18 to 29 in good health. Some clones in this sample may be carry-over from other donors' samples.

The rearrangement joins TRBV5-1 to TRBJ1-1; D not certain. The CDR3 is 16 amino acids. CDR1 SGHRS and CDR2 YFSETQ come from the germline V gene. With 1 base removed from V and 1 base from J, the gap between germline ends came to 14 bases. The chain's CDR3 is CASSLSTTGRNTEAFF. The CDR3 nucleotides are TGCGCCAGCAGCTTGTCCACGACTGGGAGGAACACTGAAGCTTTCTTT.

The J gene is TRBJ2-5, the V gene TRBV19; D remains unclear. V gave up 3 bases and J gave up 1 base, with 12 bases separating them. The length of the CDR3 is 15 residues. CDR1 LNHDA and CDR2 SQIVND come from the germline V gene (reference sequence). This CDR3 is CASSMRSFSQETQYF. The CDR3 nucleotides are TGTGCCAGTAGTATGCGCTCGTTCTCCCAAGAGACCCAGTACTTC.

Here the CDR3 DNA reads TGCGCCAGCAGCTTAGACCGGGACAGTTTTAGCTACACCTTC. Translated: CASSLDRDSFSYTF. The chain couples TRBV5-1 to TRBJ1-2, with 7 bases matching TRBD1. V trimming: 2 bases; J trimming: 9 bases; junction bases outside the gene matches: 10. Germline values: CDR1 SGHRS, CDR2 YFSETQ. The CDR3 totals 14 residues.

The chain is built from TRBV12-2 and TRBJ2-3; no DNA check was done on the table's D call, TRBD2. TRBV12-2 is a pseudogene. There are 14 residues in the CDR3. The CDR3 coding sequence is TGTGCAAGTCGCTTTAATAGCCCAGCAGATACGCAGTATTTT. Its protein product is CASRFNSPADTQYF.

V and J are TRBV4-1 and TRBJ2-7; 9 positions agree with TRBD1. Trimming cost V 2 bases and J 5 bases; bases outside gene matches: 7. This CDR3 is 15 amino acids long. Germline V gene sequence: CDR1 MGHRA, CDR2 YSYEKL. Written as DNA, the CDR3 is TGCGCCAGCAGCCAACCCGGGACAGGGTCTGACGAGCAGTACTTC. This gives the protein CASSQPGTGSDEQYF.

This chain connects TRBV30 to TRBJ2-3, with D possibly being TRBD2 (5 bases). V lost 4 bases, J lost 3 bases, and 17 bases lay in between. The CDR3 is 15 residues long. Germline lookup yields CDR1 GTSNPN and CDR2 SVGIG (reference sequence). The CDR3 is CAWTTGSVGTDTQYF. For the CDR3, the DNA is TGTGCCTGGACTACGGGGAGCGTCGGTACAGATACGCAGTATTTT.

This chain connects TRBV9 to TRBJ2-4; tentatively, D is TRBD2 (5 bases). The CDR3 consists of 19 residues. Germline values: CDR1 SGDLS, CDR2 YYNGEE. V was shortened by 0 bases and J by 0 bases, with 19 bases between the two germline ends. CDR3 sequence (DNA): TGTGCCAGCAGCGTAGGACCCCACGGGAAGCAAGTAGCCAAAAACATTCAGTACTTC. This sequence encodes CASSVGPHGKQVAKNIQYF. Using reference TRBV9 and TRBJ2-4 for the parts outside the CDR3, the full variable domain is DSGVTQTPKHLITATGQRVTLRCSPRSGDLSVYWYQQSLDQGLQFLIQYYNGEERAKGNILERFSAQQFPDLHSELNLSSLELGDSALYFCASSVGPHGKQVAKNIQYFGAGTRLSVL.

The CDR3 sequence is CASSLLPGANTEAFF. For the CDR3, the DNA is TGTGCCAGCAGCTTATTGCCAGGGGCGAACACTGAAGCTTTCTTT. V and J are TRBV13 and TRBJ1-1; a possible D gene is TRBD1 (6 bases). The germline V gene has CDR1 PRHDT and CDR2 FYEKMQ (reference sequence). Trimming took off 2 bases at V and 1 base at J, with 11 bases between the two ends. The CDR3 is made up of 15 amino acids.

This chain joins TRBV18 and TRBJ1-5; a possible D gene is TRBD1 (5 bases). This CDR3 is built from 19 residues. From germline, CDR1 is KGHSH and CDR2 LQKENI. V lost 3 bases and J lost 0, with 21 bases in between. The CDR3 DNA sequence: TGTGCCAGCTCACCGGTACAGGTTCCGTATCCTTATAGCAATCAGCCCCAGCATTTT. Translating gives CASSPVQVPYPYSNQPQHF.

The rearrangement links TRBV4-3 to TRBJ2-5; no clear D gene. The germline V gene encodes CDR1 LGHNA and CDR2 YSLEER. The CDR3 sequence is 13 residues long. The V and J ends lost 4 bases and 5 bases respectively, with 11 bases between them. The CDR3 is CASSPLVGETQYF. Written as DNA, the CDR3 is TGCGCCAGCAGCCCCCTAGTAGGCGAGACCCAGTACTTC.

This chain joins TRBV6-5 and TRBJ1-2; a weak D match, TRBD1 (6 bases). Trimming pared 6 bases from V and 4 bases from J, leaving 18 bases between. CDR1 is MNHEY and CDR2 is SVGAGI in the germline V gene. This CDR3 comprises 15 residues. The CDR3 here is CASSYFTGTIYGYTF. The CDR3 bases are TGTGCCAGCAGCTATTTTACCGGGACAATCTATGGCTACACCTTC.

CDR3 DNA: TGTGCCAGCAGCCGAACAGGAGAAGCTTTCTTT. Its translation: CASSRTGEAFF. This chain joins TRBV5-6 and TRBJ1-1, with D possibly matching TRBD1 (5 bases). Looked up from germline, CDR1 is SGHDT and CDR2 is YYEEEE. V was trimmed by 4 bases and J by 8 bases, leaving 9 bases between them. The CDR3 is 11 amino acids.

V and J are TRBV9 and TRBJ2-4; 10 nucleotides align to TRBD2. CDR3 size: 16 residues. From germline, CDR1 is SGDLS and CDR2 YYNGEE. Trimming removed 0 bases from V and 5 bases from J; junction bases left unmatched: 5. Here the CDR3 reads CASSVGRLAGENIQYF. CDR3 in DNA: TGTGCCAGCAGCGTAGGTAGGCTAGCGGGAGAAAACATTCAGTACTTC. The whole variable domain, remainder taken from reference TRBV9 and TRBJ2-4, is DSGVTQTPKHLITATGQRVTLRCSPRSGDLSVYWYQQSLDQGLQFLIQYYNGEERAKGNILERFSAQQFPDLHSELNLSSLELGDSALYFCASSVGRLAGENIQYFGAGTRLSVL.

The chain couples TRBV27 to TRBJ2-1; 10 positions agree with TRBD1. V was pared by 8 bases and J by 2 bases, with 6 bases of the junction left unmatched. Germline V gene data show CDR1 as MNHEY and CDR2 as SMNVEV (reference sequence). The CDR3 covers 15 residues. The CDR3 region is CASGPGTGAYNEQFF. For the CDR3, the DNA is TGTGCCAGCGGTCCGGGGACAGGGGCCTACAATGAGCAGTTCTTC.

V gene TRBV6-1 combines with J gene TRBJ2-7; D uncertain. The CDR3 contains 13 residues. The germline V gene encodes CDR1 MNHNS and CDR2 SASEGT. The V gene lost 6 bases and the J gene lost 4 bases, with 13 bases spanning the gap. As DNA, the CDR3 is TGTGCCAGCAGCCCCGCCTCCAGGTACGAGCAGTACTTC. It yields the protein CASSPASRYEQYF.

This chain links TRBV6-1 with TRBJ1-5; possibly TRBD1 for D (5 bases). V lost 2 bases and J 7 bases, leaving 18 bases between the germline ends. The length of the CDR3 is 16 residues. Germline assignment: CDR1 MNHNS and CDR2 SASEGT. This CDR3 is CASSEWSLGTRQPQHF. The CDR3 DNA sequence: TGTGCCAGCAGTGAATGGTCTTTAGGGACGAGACAGCCCCAGCATTTT.

The rearrangement links TRBV19 to TRBJ1-5; a possible D gene is TRBD1 (5 bases). Germline assignment: CDR1 LNHDA and CDR2 SQIVND (reference sequence). V dropped 4 bases and J dropped 3 bases, with 10 bases sitting between them. This CDR3 region has 14 residues. CDR3: CASSTGGVNQPQHF. In DNA, the CDR3 is TGTGCCAGTAGTACGGGAGGGGTCAATCAGCCCCAGCATTTT.

The chain has TRBV7-9 and TRBJ2-7; D unresolved. This CDR3 is built from 13 residues. V gave up 1 base and J gave up 3 bases, with 7 bases separating them. Germline values: CDR1 SEHNR, CDR2 FQNEAQ (reference sequence). CDR3 bases: TGTGCCAGCAGCTTAGGGACCTACTACGAGCAGTACTTC. Encoded protein: CASSLGTYYEQYF.

This clone occurred once. The gene calls are TRBV5-1 and TRBJ2-1; TRBD1 agrees at 10 bases. The V segment lost 5 bases and the J segment 6 bases; nucleotides outside the gene matches: 8. The CDR3 loop spans 15 amino acids. Germline lookup yields CDR1 SGHRS and CDR2 YFSETQ. CDR3 amino acids: CASSPGQGFFNEQFF. The CDR3 DNA is TGCGCCAGCAGTCCGGGACAGGGGTTTTTCAATGAGCAGTTCTTC.

On this clone: An end of the junction does not agree with germline; a read error may underlie this. The V and J genes are TRBV2 and TRBJ1-1; D is unclear. The CDR3 is 17 residues long. Germline CDR1 reads SNHLY; CDR2 reads FYNNEI. This chain's CDR3 is CASRPQTPYYPNSEAFF. The CDR3 coding sequence is TGTGCCAGCAGGCCTCAGACACCATATTACCCGAACTCTGAAGCTTTCTTT.

This rearrangement joins TRBV27 to TRBJ2-1; 9 positions match TRBD1. The CDR3 spans 14 residues. Per the germline V gene, CDR1 is MNHEY and CDR2 is SMNVEV (reference sequence). V gave up 7 bases and J gave up 3 bases; unmatched junction bases: 4. CDR3 sequence reads: CASTGTGYYNEQFF. In nucleotides, the CDR3 is TGTGCCAGCACCGGGACAGGGTACTACAATGAGCAGTTCTTC.